This is a list of T cell receptor beta chains from one sample in a study of T cells after yellow fever vaccination. Each CDR3 protein gets one entry after TCRdb re-called the 5' RACE reads with MiXCR. Among approximately 580,000 distinct CDR3 sequences listed, less than 20% were seen once. Sequenced material: PBMCs, taken about 5 days after the first yellow fever vaccination. The receptors stem from a young man who received the YFV17D yellow fever vaccine. CDR3s include the opening cysteine and the closing phenylalanine or tryptophan. The D gene is left open where the match is weak. For some rows the clone size is stated as once, few or many, or as a class when expanded; others skip it.

J	D	V	size	DNA	CDR3
TRBJ1-5	TRBD1	TRBV4-1	NA	TGCGCCAGCAGCCAAGTGGGACAGCAAAGACATCAGCCCCAGCATTTT	CASSQVGQQRHQPQHF
TRBJ2-1	TRBD2	TRBV6-5	NA	TGTGCCAGCAGTTACTGGGCGGGGGGGCACAATGAGCAGTTCTTC	CASSYWAGGHNEQFF
TRBJ2-4	TRBD2	TRBV7-9	NA	TGTGCCAGCAGCCGGGGGGGGCTAGCGGGGGCGAAAAACATTCAGTACTTC	CASSRGGLAGAKNIQYF
TRBJ1-2	NA	TRBV5-6	few	TGTGCCAGCAGCTTGGGGCGGGCCCCGAACTATGGCTACACCTTC	CASSLGRAPNYGYTF
TRBJ1-5	NA	TRBV14	NA	TGTGCCAGCAGCTCGGGCAGGGACGGCCAGCCCCAGCATTTT	CASSSGRDGQPQHF
TRBJ1-5	NA	TRBV6-2/TRBV6-3	medium-sized	TGTGCCAGCAGTGCAGGGGCAGGCAATCAGCCCCAGCATTTT	CASSAGAGNQPQHF
TRBJ2-2	NA	TRBV7-6	NA	TGTGCCAGCAGTCCCACGGGGCGGGTCGGGGAGCTGTTTTTT	CASSPTGRVGELFF
TRBJ1-1	NA	TRBV29-1	few	TGCAGCGTGACTGGCCGATTAAACACTGAAGCTTTCTTT	CSVTGRLNTEAFF
TRBJ1-1	NA	TRBV4-1	few	TGCGCCAGCAGCCAACGGTTCGGGGACACTGAAGCTTTCTTT	CASSQRFGDTEAFF
TRBJ1-2	NA	TRBV5-6	few	TGTGCCAGCAGCCCCGGACAGATGAATGGCTACACCTTC	CASSPGQMNGYTF
TRBJ1-2	NA	TRBV10-3	NA	TGTGCCATCAGCTCAGGGAACTATGGCTACACCTTC	CAISSGNYGYTF
TRBJ1-1	NA	TRBV19	few	TGTGCCAGTAGTATGGGGGGCACTGAAGCTTTCTTT	CASSMGGTEAFF
TRBJ2-7	NA	TRBV27	NA	TGTGCCAGCAGTCACAAGACAGGCTACGAGCAGTACTTC	CASSHKTGYEQYF
TRBJ1-2	NA	TRBV27	NA	TGTGCCAGCAGAACTACAGGTGCCGATGGCTACACCTTC	CASRTTGADGYTF
TRBJ1-6	NA	TRBV27	NA	TGTGCCAGCAGTTTTTCGATCGGGTACAGGCTAAATTCACCCCTCCACTTT	CASSFSIGYRLNSPLHF
TRBJ2-1	TRBD2	TRBV9	NA	TGTGCCAGCAGCGTAGTGGGGACTAACGATGAGCAGTTCTTC	CASSVVGTNDEQFF
TRBJ2-3	NA	TRBV4-3	few	TGCGCCAGCAGCCGCCAGGGGAGGGGGAGCATCCCAGATACGCAGTATTTT	CASSRQGRGSIPDTQYF
TRBJ2-5	TRBD2	TRBV20-1	NA	TGCAGTGCTAGGACGACTAGCGCCGCAATTGGGACCCAGTACTTC	CSARTTSAAIGTQYF
TRBJ2-2	NA	TRBV4-3	many	TGCGCCAGCAGCCTACGTCGGGGCACCGGGGAGCTGTTTTTT	CASSLRRGTGELFF
TRBJ2-1	TRBD2	TRBV5-5	once	TGTGCCAGGAGCCCCGGGACTAGCTCCTACAATGAGCAGTTCTTC	CARSPGTSSYNEQFF
TRBJ2-1	TRBD2	TRBV2	NA	TGTGCCAGCAGGCCCGAGGCTAGCGGATCCTATAATGAGCAGTTCTTC	CASRPEASGSYNEQFF
TRBJ1-1	NA	TRBV19	NA	TGTGCCTGTTCCGGGAAAAACACTGAAGCTTTCTTT	CACSGKNTEAFF
TRBJ2-7	TRBD1	TRBV5-5	NA	TGTGCCAGCAGCACCACCGGGACAGCTTCCTACGAGCAGTACTTC	CASSTTGTASYEQYF
TRBJ1-6	NA	TRBV4-1	few	TGCGCCAGCAGCCAAGAGCTCGTTTCACCCCTCCACTTT	CASSQELVSPLHF
TRBJ1-5	NA	TRBV30	NA	TGTGCCTGGAGCAGATCCTTAGAACAGCCCCAGCATTTT	CAWSRSLEQPQHF